The following is a T cell receptor beta chain sequence with its context. This clonotype has ten or more counts. This clone's antigen is unknown. No base qualities exist here, and no much larger clone lies one base off it. CDR1 and CDR2 (SGHTA, FQGTGA) derive from the germline V gene. V loses 2 bases of germline sequence and J loses 5 bases, and the interval between the two ends is 19 bases. The CDR3 holds 17 amino acids from the cysteine to the phenylalanine. Just the 51-base CDR3 DNA is kept, in frame starting at base 1. Sequencing took place on an Illumina NovaSeq 6000. Using 5'RACE with constant-segment primers, TCRalpha and TCRbeta cDNA libraries were constructed, with sample barcodes and unique molecular identifiers added in the process. Trizol reagent was used to extract RNA from every sample. The libraries were amplified in two PCR steps, and the second step added a second sample barcode and Illumina TruSeq adapters. Sequencing of the libraries was done on an Illumina NovaSeq, producing 2 x 150 bp paired-end reads. On the authors' methods: With migec v1.2.7, reads were demultiplexed and then collapsed into UMI-guided consensus sequences. Using mixcr v2.1.11, UMI consensuses were aligned to TRA and TRB V and J templates and then assembled into clonotypes. Clonotypes were classified as expanded or contracted when called significant by both edgeR and NoisET, with noise models trained on biological replicates. edgeR calls used a false discovery rate-adjusted p below 0.01 and a log2 fold-change threshold of 1. As an exploratory analysis of dynamics, PCA with hierarchical clustering was applied to max-normalized trajectories of the 1000 most abundant clonotypes. Separately sequenced CD4+ and CD8+ repertoires were used to assign the CD4 or CD8 phenotype of responding clones. TCRdb reanalyzed the raw reads on its own, using fastp at Q25 for trimming and MiXCR for clone calling, and kept in-frame beta chains. Identical CDR3 protein sequences are pooled into one entry, listed with their most common genes and DNA. It is TCRdb's table, rather than the study itself, that gives the V and J calls and clone size. The sample table lists a few hundred thousand distinct CDR3 sequences, approximately 19% of them with a count of one. The biggest ten clones account for around 21% of the sample.

The sample is drawn from a study of T-cell memory formation after mild COVID-19 (dated by TCRdb to the early 2020s). With regard to the full study: Most TCR sequence clusters were specific to one of the two donors. T-cell clones expanding and contracting after mild COVID-19 in a couple of donors were tracked by longitudinal TCRalpha and TCRbeta repertoire sequencing. Two young, previously healthy adult volunteers, one female and one male, were included in the cohort. Points the paper makes about the study in general: Some responding clones were found in pre-infection memory, which suggests that pre-existing cross-reactive memory T cells took part in the SARS-CoV-2 response. Only a couple of mild cases were covered in the study, and larger cohorts including severe cases with pre-infection samples were considered necessary. Whether the second-wave clones peaking on day 37 were SARS-CoV-2 specific was not confirmed. Balanced CD4/CD8 phenotypes were observed for clones contracting from day 15 to 85, whereas a bias towards CD4+ was observed for a second wave of clones expanding from day 15 to 37. Contracting CD4+ clones appeared mostly in the CM and EM memory subsets, whereas CD8+ clones were enriched in EMRA.

PBMCs were isolated by Ficoll-Paque density gradient centrifugation. The receptor was derived from a man younger than 35 who had mild COVID-19 (a few samples of this study predate the infection). The sample titles of this study are shuffled in the database, so cell type and time point are left out; the donor was told from shared clones. Sequences were obtained from PBMCs or a T cell subset sorted from them (not recorded which). Recombination linked TRBV7-3 to TRBJ2-1; the D gene is possibly TRBD2, with 5 bases matching. The DNA sequence is given as TGTGCCAGCAGCTTAGGGAGCCCCGTTGGTAGGAACAATGAGCAGTTCTTC. It encodes CASSLGSPVGRNNEQFF. The CDR3, completed at both ends by the reference TRBV7-3 and TRBJ2-1 genes, gives the full variable domain GAGVSQTPSNKVTEKGKYVELRCDPISGHTALYWYRQSLGQGPEFLIYFQGTGAADDSGLPNDRFFAVRPEGSVSTLKIQRTERGDSAVYLCASSLGSPVGRNNEQFFGPGTRLTVL.